Listed below are T cell receptor beta chains from one sample, sequenced in a study of blood T cell repertoires in COVID-19. Measured with immunoSEQ multiplex PCR; TCRdb has only the in-frame clones, and not every one. The table includes a few hundred thousand clones, 82% detected once. The sample comprised peripheral blood. The source of these receptors is a woman aged 80 or over with acute or convalescent COVID-19. Each CDR3 is given with its conserved first and last residue. The D gene is left open where the match is weak. Clone size is not always given. Where it is, it says once, few, many or a class for expanded clones.

j_call: TRBJ1-2; cdr3_length: 14; clone_size: NA; v_call: TRBV4-3; d_call: NA; cdr3_aa: CASSQDNFGYGYTF; cdr3_nt: TGCGCCAGCAGCCAAGATAATTTCGGTTATGGCTACACCTTC
j_call: TRBJ1-5; cdr3_length: 15; clone_size: NA; v_call: TRBV6-5; d_call: NA; cdr3_aa: CASSSSGGNNQPQHF; cdr3_nt: TGTGCCAGCAGTTCCTCTGGCGGAAACAATCAGCCCCAGCATTTT
j_call: TRBJ1-5; cdr3_length: 16; clone_size: few; v_call: TRBV28; d_call: TRBD1; cdr3_aa: CASSYAGGVGNQPQHF; cdr3_nt: TGTGCCAGCAGTTATGCAGGGGGCGTTGGCAATCAGCCCCAGCATTTT
j_call: TRBJ2-6; cdr3_length: 15; clone_size: NA; v_call: TRBV27; d_call: NA; cdr3_aa: CASSLMTGGANVLTF; cdr3_nt: TGTGCCAGCAGTTTAATGACAGGCGGGGCCAACGTCCTGACTTTC
j_call: TRBJ2-1; cdr3_length: 18; clone_size: NA; v_call: TRBV9; d_call: TRBD2; cdr3_aa: CASSVVGSGGDKFNEQFF; cdr3_nt: TGTGCCAGCAGCGTAGTTGGAAGCGGGGGAGATAAATTCAATGAGCAGTTCTTC
j_call: TRBJ2-3; cdr3_length: 17; clone_size: NA; v_call: TRBV27; d_call: TRBD2; cdr3_aa: CASRRLAGDPGTDTQYF; cdr3_nt: TGTGCCAGCAGACGACTAGCGGGGGATCCCGGCACAGATACGCAGTATTTT
j_call: TRBJ2-5; cdr3_length: 13; clone_size: NA; v_call: TRBV11-1; d_call: NA; cdr3_aa: CASSRDRQETQYF; cdr3_nt: TGTGCCAGCAGTCGTGACAGACAAGAGACCCAGTACTTC
j_call: TRBJ1-3; cdr3_length: 15; clone_size: NA; v_call: TRBV6-5; d_call: TRBD1; cdr3_aa: CASSTTGFAGNTIYF; cdr3_nt: TGTGCCAGCAGTACGACAGGGTTCGCTGGAAACACCATATATTTT
j_call: TRBJ1-2; cdr3_length: 16; clone_size: NA; v_call: TRBV19; d_call: TRBD1; cdr3_aa: CASSMVRQGAGYGYTF; cdr3_nt: TGTGCCAGTAGTATGGTACGTCAGGGGGCCGGCTATGGCTACACCTTC
j_call: TRBJ2-7; cdr3_length: 15; clone_size: NA; v_call: TRBV20-1; d_call: NA; cdr3_aa: CSASSATHRAGEQYF; cdr3_nt: TGCAGTGCTAGTTCTGCCACCCACCGGGCGGGCGAGCAGTACTTC
j_call: TRBJ2-7; cdr3_length: 11; clone_size: NA; v_call: TRBV28; d_call: NA; cdr3_aa: CASRRLLEQYF; cdr3_nt: TGTGCCAGCAGAAGACTGTTGGAGCAGTACTTC
j_call: TRBJ2-7; cdr3_length: 11; clone_size: NA; v_call: TRBV20-1; d_call: NA; cdr3_aa: CSGQGTYEQYF; cdr3_nt: TGCAGTGGGCAGGGAACCTACGAGCAGTACTTC
j_call: TRBJ2-5; cdr3_length: 15; clone_size: NA; v_call: TRBV4-2; d_call: TRBD2; cdr3_aa: CASSHGLAGTETQYF; cdr3_nt: TGTGCCAGCAGCCACGGACTAGCGGGGACAGAGACCCAGTACTTC
j_call: TRBJ2-7; cdr3_length: 11; clone_size: NA; v_call: TRBV5-4; d_call: NA; cdr3_aa: CASSSGYEQYF; cdr3_nt: TGTGCCAGCAGCTCGGGGTACGAGCAGTACTTC
j_call: TRBJ2-2; cdr3_length: 14; clone_size: NA; v_call: TRBV2; d_call: TRBD1; cdr3_aa: CASSVKQGTGELFF; cdr3_nt: TGTGCCAGCAGCGTCAAACAGGGGACCGGGGAGCTGTTTTTT
j_call: TRBJ1-1; cdr3_length: 16; clone_size: NA; v_call: TRBV19; d_call: TRBD1; cdr3_aa: CASSFGQGDMNTEAFF; cdr3_nt: TGTGCCAGTAGTTTCGGACAGGGGGACATGAACACTGAAGCTTTCTTT
j_call: TRBJ1-1; cdr3_length: 13; clone_size: few; v_call: TRBV19; d_call: NA; cdr3_aa: CASSDRPNTEAFF; cdr3_nt: TGTGCCAGTAGTGACAGACCAAACACTGAAGCTTTCTTT
j_call: TRBJ2-7; cdr3_length: 13; clone_size: NA; v_call: TRBV19; d_call: NA; cdr3_aa: CASSKQGEYEQYF; cdr3_nt: TGTGCCAGTAGTAAACAGGGAGAGTACGAGCAGTACTTC
j_call: TRBJ1-1; cdr3_length: 13; clone_size: NA; v_call: TRBV7-3; d_call: NA; cdr3_aa: CASSTLMNTEAFF; cdr3_nt: TGTGCCAGCAGCACTTTGATGAACACTGAAGCTTTCTTT
j_call: TRBJ2-5; cdr3_length: 13; clone_size: NA; v_call: TRBV25-1; d_call: TRBD1; cdr3_aa: CASSETGEETQYF; cdr3_nt: TGTGCCAGCAGTGAAACAGGGGAAGAGACCCAGTACTTC
j_call: TRBJ2-5; cdr3_length: 16; clone_size: NA; v_call: TRBV5-4; d_call: TRBD2; cdr3_aa: CASSPTSGGKQETQYF; cdr3_nt: TGTGCCAGCAGCCCCACTAGCGGGGGAAAGCAAGAGACCCAGTACTTC
j_call: TRBJ2-3; cdr3_length: 16; clone_size: NA; v_call: TRBV3-1/TRBV3-2; d_call: NA; cdr3_aa: CASSQDPGSSTDTQYF; cdr3_nt: TGTGCCAGCAGCCAAGACCCCGGGTCTAGCACAGATACGCAGTATTTT
j_call: TRBJ1-2; cdr3_length: 16; clone_size: NA; v_call: TRBV18; d_call: NA; cdr3_aa: CASSPPLAPPPGGYTF; cdr3_nt: TGTGCCAGCTCACCACCCTTGGCACCCCCTCCGGGAGGCTACACCTTC
j_call: TRBJ1-1; cdr3_length: 14; clone_size: NA; v_call: TRBV30; d_call: NA; cdr3_aa: CAWITLSGWTEAFF; cdr3_nt: TGTGCCTGGATCACGCTTAGCGGGTGGACTGAAGCTTTCTTT
j_call: TRBJ1-4; cdr3_length: 15; clone_size: NA; v_call: TRBV6-5; d_call: NA; cdr3_aa: CASSRDIGTNEKLFF; cdr3_nt: TGTGCCAGCAGCCGGGACATTGGAACTAATGAAAAACTGTTTTTT
j_call: TRBJ1-5; cdr3_length: 14; clone_size: NA; v_call: TRBV7-3; d_call: NA; cdr3_aa: CASSRGDSNQPQHF; cdr3_nt: TGTGCCAGCAGCCGCGGGGATAGCAATCAGCCCCAGCATTTT
j_call: TRBJ1-4; cdr3_length: 13; clone_size: NA; v_call: TRBV12-3/TRBV12-4; d_call: NA; cdr3_aa: CASSQTRTEKLFF; cdr3_nt: TGTGCCAGCAGCCAGACTCGTACTGAAAAACTGTTTTTT
j_call: TRBJ1-2; cdr3_length: 14; clone_size: NA; v_call: TRBV7-9; d_call: TRBD1; cdr3_aa: CASSLAGQVRGYTF; cdr3_nt: TGTGCCAGCAGCTTAGCTGGACAGGTCAGGGGCTACACCTTC
j_call: TRBJ2-3; cdr3_length: 16; clone_size: NA; v_call: TRBV18; d_call: TRBD2; cdr3_aa: CASSLSSGSGTDTQYF; cdr3_nt: TGTGCCAGCTCACTCTCTAGCGGGTCCGGCACAGATACGCAGTATTTT
j_call: TRBJ1-1; cdr3_length: 16; clone_size: NA; v_call: TRBV7-2; d_call: NA; cdr3_aa: CASRPTKATANTEAFF; cdr3_nt: TGTGCCAGCAGACCAACCAAGGCGACAGCGAACACTGAAGCTTTCTTT
j_call: TRBJ1-1; cdr3_length: 13; clone_size: NA; v_call: TRBV7-3; d_call: NA; cdr3_aa: CASSSQGDTEAFF; cdr3_nt: TGTGCCAGCAGCTCGCAGGGTGACACTGAAGCTTTCTTT
j_call: TRBJ1-2; cdr3_length: 13; clone_size: few; v_call: TRBV5-1; d_call: NA; cdr3_aa: CASSLDSNYGYTF; cdr3_nt: TGCGCCAGCAGCTTGGACAGTAACTATGGCTACACCTTC
j_call: TRBJ2-3; cdr3_length: 13; clone_size: NA; v_call: TRBV5-8; d_call: TRBD2; cdr3_aa: CASRGRGIDTQYF; cdr3_nt: TGTGCCAGTCGAGGGCGGGGGATAGATACGCAGTATTTT
j_call: TRBJ2-4; cdr3_length: 16; clone_size: NA; v_call: TRBV6-6; d_call: NA; cdr3_aa: CASSPDTRIAKNIQYF; cdr3_nt: TGTGCCAGCAGCCCCGACACCAGGATAGCCAAAAACATTCAGTACTTC
j_call: TRBJ1-4; cdr3_length: 14; clone_size: NA; v_call: TRBV14; d_call: NA; cdr3_aa: CASSQSRTNEKLFF; cdr3_nt: TGTGCCAGCAGCCAGAGCCGGACTAATGAAAAACTGTTTTTT
j_call: TRBJ1-2; cdr3_length: 9; clone_size: few; v_call: TRBV29-1; d_call: NA; cdr3_aa: CSVDGSYTF; cdr3_nt: TGCAGCGTTGACGGGAGCTACACCTTC
j_call: TRBJ1-1; cdr3_length: 14; clone_size: NA; v_call: TRBV11-2; d_call: NA; cdr3_aa: CASSLQGGYTEAFF; cdr3_nt: TGTGCCAGCAGCTTACAGGGCGGATACACTGAAGCTTTCTTT
j_call: TRBJ2-3; cdr3_length: 16; clone_size: NA; v_call: TRBV7-2; d_call: TRBD2; cdr3_aa: CASSARLAGGTDTQYF; cdr3_nt: TGTGCCAGCAGCGCCCGACTAGCGGGGGGTACAGATACGCAGTATTTT
j_call: TRBJ2-2; cdr3_length: 14; clone_size: few; v_call: TRBV19; d_call: NA; cdr3_aa: CASSIGQGPGELFF; cdr3_nt: TGTGCCAGTAGTATTGGGCAGGGGCCCGGGGAGCTGTTTTTT
j_call: TRBJ1-2; cdr3_length: 15; clone_size: NA; v_call: TRBV28; d_call: NA; cdr3_aa: CASSPTGGAIYGYTF; cdr3_nt: TGTGCCAGCAGCCCCACCGGTGGGGCTATCTATGGCTACACCTTC
j_call: TRBJ1-1; cdr3_length: 13; clone_size: NA; v_call: TRBV6-5; d_call: NA; cdr3_aa: CASTTGGGTEAFF; cdr3_nt: TGTGCCAGCACTACAGGCGGGGGCACTGAAGCTTTCTTT
j_call: TRBJ1-6; cdr3_length: 13; clone_size: few; v_call: TRBV6-5; d_call: NA; cdr3_aa: CASSYYRDSPLHF; cdr3_nt: TGTGCCAGCAGTTACTATCGAGATTCACCCCTCCACTTT
j_call: TRBJ1-1; cdr3_length: 12; clone_size: NA; v_call: TRBV5-4; d_call: NA; cdr3_aa: CASSSRGSEAFF; cdr3_nt: TGTGCCAGCAGCTCGAGGGGGTCTGAAGCTTTCTTT
j_call: TRBJ1-2; cdr3_length: 15; clone_size: NA; v_call: TRBV4-1; d_call: NA; cdr3_aa: CASSQDFNRNYGYTF; cdr3_nt: TGCGCCAGCAGCCAAGATTTTAACAGAAACTATGGCTACACCTTC
j_call: TRBJ1-1; cdr3_length: 12; clone_size: NA; v_call: TRBV30; d_call: NA; cdr3_aa: CAWSVSGVRAFF; cdr3_nt: TGTGCCTGGAGTGTTTCAGGGGTTAGAGCTTTCTTT
j_call: TRBJ1-2; cdr3_length: 14; clone_size: NA; v_call: TRBV6-4; d_call: TRBD1; cdr3_aa: CASSESDRGYGYTF; cdr3_nt: TGTGCCAGCAGTGAAAGTGACAGGGGCTATGGCTACACCTTC
j_call: TRBJ1-1; cdr3_length: 14; clone_size: NA; v_call: TRBV7-2; d_call: TRBD1; cdr3_aa: CASSLEGQGVGAFF; cdr3_nt: TGTGCCAGCAGCTTAGAGGGTCAGGGGGTAGGCGCTTTCTTT
j_call: TRBJ1-6; cdr3_length: 14; clone_size: NA; v_call: TRBV2; d_call: TRBD1; cdr3_aa: CASSDWQGVSPLHF; cdr3_nt: TGTGCCAGCAGTGATTGGCAGGGGGTGTCACCCCTCCACTTT
j_call: TRBJ2-3; cdr3_length: 16; clone_size: NA; v_call: TRBV5-1; d_call: TRBD2; cdr3_aa: CASSLVGSGGSDTQYF; cdr3_nt: TGCGCCAGCAGCTTGGTGGGTAGCGGGGGGTCAGATACGCAGTATTTT
j_call: TRBJ1-1; cdr3_length: 14; clone_size: NA; v_call: TRBV29-1; d_call: NA; cdr3_aa: CSTNAAGANTEAFF; cdr3_nt: TGCAGCACCAACGCGGCGGGAGCGAACACTGAAGCTTTCTTT